The TCR beta chain described here comes from a study of blood T cell repertoires in COVID-19. Across the study: From T cells, B-cell-depleted T cells, or PBMCs came the material, which was cDNA or gDNA.

To note about this clone: One end of the junction varies from germline; a read error may be responsible.

Only in-frame clones appear in the TCRdb table, and some are missing; sequencing was by immunoSEQ multiplex PCR. Here the sample spans approximately 120,000 clones, 85% to 90% being singletons. Germline V gene data show CDR1 as SGHDT and CDR2 as YYEEEE. This CDR3 contains 14 residues. Source material: peripheral blood. The source is a human donor in a cohort sampled during active COVID-19. The V gene is TRBV5-6, the J gene TRBJ2-7; 10 bases are shared with TRBD2. The CDR3 sequence is CASSGGGLSYEQYF. Here the CDR3 DNA reads TGCGCCAGCAGCGGGGGGGGTCTCTCCTACGAGCAGTACTTC.